This T cell receptor (beta chain) was recorded in a study of CD8+CD57+ T cells in acquired aplastic anemia. Overall study: Quantities of DNA derived from sorted CD4+ and CD8+ cells averaged roughly 3 ug. Healthy donors gave some 10 million reads on average for CD4+ cells.

CDR3 length equals 16 residues. V lost 0 bases, J lost 6 bases, and 17 bases lay in between. The germline V gene has CDR1 ENHRY and CDR2 SYGVKD. Genomic DNA was employed as the template in profiling TCR beta VDJ and CDR3. A single record per CDR3 protein comes from TCRdb applying MiXCR to the reads. The table has tens of thousands of distinct CDR3 sequences, around 50% seen once. This chain uses TRBV10-3 with TRBJ1-2; D is perhaps TRBD1 (5 bases). The source is a human donor in good health, serving as a control. Sequenced material: sorted CD4+, CD8+, or CD8+CD57+ T cells (not recorded which) from PBMCs. CDR3 protein: CAISESQSGTNDGYTF. The DNA for the CDR3 is TGTGCCATCAGTGAGTCCCAATCCGGGACTAATGATGGCTACACCTTC.